This TCR beta chain was captured in a study of blood T cell repertoires in COVID-19. Study background: T cells, B-cell-depleted T cells, or PBMCs supplied cDNA or gDNA.

This table comes from immunoSEQ multiplex PCR, and its TCRdb copy is limited to in-frame clones, with some not included. The repertoire consists of approximately 250,000 clones, with under 95% occurring once and the leading ten covering 2.5% to 3%. Participants were aged about 18 to 95 years, lived in 20 to 30 US areas, and enrolled virtually. The junction had 7 bases not matched to a gene; V was cut back by 4 bases and J by 7 bases. The CDR3 length is 12 residues. CDR1 and CDR2 from the germline V gene are SQVTM and ANQGSEA. The TCR originated in a man aged 35-49 years who had been exposed to COVID-19. The rearrangement links TRBV29-1 to TRBJ2-7, with 7 bases fitting TRBD2. The sequenced material came from PBMCs or T cells enriched from blood (not recorded which). CDR3 sequence: CSVASGGGEQYF. The CDR3 DNA sequence: TGCAGCGTTGCTTCGGGGGGAGGTGAGCAGTACTTC.